The 25 T cell receptor beta chains presented below share a single source sample, sequenced in a study of somatic mutations in cytotoxic T cells in rheumatoid arthritis. Sequenced by immunoSEQ multiplex PCR; TCRdb stores in-frame clones only, minus some. Of thousands of clones listed, roughly 80% were seen once; the top ten hold roughly 27%. The input for sequencing was CD8+ T cells sorted from blood, taken at a follow-up visit. The source is a woman in her 70s with rheumatoid arthritis.

The chain employs TRBV7-3 and TRBJ2-1; the D gene is possibly TRBD1 (5 bases). Deletions cut 5 bases from V and 7 bases from J, with 12 bases between. Germline CDR1 and CDR2: SGHTA and FQGTGA. The CDR3 loop spans 13 amino acids. The CDR3 protein is CASSTNQGNEQFF. CDR3 sequence (DNA): TGTGCCAGCAGCACCAACCAGGGAAATGAGCAGTTCTTC. The complete variable domain, with remaining parts taken from reference TRBV7-3 and TRBJ2-1, reads GAGVSQTPSNKVTEKGKYVELRCDPISGHTALYWYRQSLGQGPEFLIYFQGTGAADDSGLPNDRFFAVRPEGSVSTLKIQRTERGDSAVYLCASSTNQGNEQFFGPGTRLTVL.

This clone was seen only a few times. The chain uses TRBV2 and TRBJ2-7; D may be TRBD2 (6 bases). Trimming stripped 0 bases from V and 6 bases from J, with 12 bases between. This CDR3 spans 14 amino acids. Germline V gene lookup returns CDR1 SNHLY and CDR2 FYNNEI. CDR3: CASSEAGGGSEQYF. In DNA, the CDR3 is TGTGCCAGCAGTGAAGCCGGTGGGGGGAGCGAGCAGTACTTC. Looking up the rest from reference TRBV2 and TRBJ2-7 gives the full variable domain: EPEVTQTPSHQVTQMGQEVILRCVPISNHLYFYWYRQILGQKVEFLVSFYNNEISEKSEIFDDQFSVERPDGSNFTLKIRSTKLEDSAMYFCASSEAGGGSEQYFGPGTRLTVT.

The sample holds a few counts of this clone. CDR3 sequence (DNA): TGTGCCAGCAGTCCGACAGGGATTAGCAATCAGCCCCAGCATTTT. It codes for CASSPTGISNQPQHF. The chain links TRBV6-5 to TRBJ1-5; 7 bases align to TRBD1. The V and J ends lost 5 bases and 0 bases, in that order; junction bases with no gene match: 4. The CDR3 covers 15 residues. Germline V gives CDR1 MNHEY, CDR2 SVGAGI.

This chain uses TRBV6-1 with TRBJ1-1; maybe TRBD1 (5 bases). Trimming pared 5 bases from V and 4 bases from J, leaving 14 bases between. Germline CDR1 reads MNHNS; CDR2 reads SASEGT. The CDR3 extends over 14 amino acids. Here the CDR3 reads CASSSRGGGTEAFF. CDR3 nucleotides: TGTGCCAGCAGTAGCCGGGGGGGAGGCACTGAAGCTTTCTTT.

The V gene is TRBV9, the J gene TRBJ1-3, with D possibly matching TRBD1 (5 bases). The germline gives CDR1 SGDLS, CDR2 YYNGEE. Trimming took 4 bases from V and 4 from J, leaving 18 bases between them. This CDR3 spans 16 amino acids. The CDR3 reads CASSLRFEGPGNTIYF. The CDR3 DNA follows: TGTGCCAGCAGCCTCCGTTTCGAGGGGCCCGGAAACACCATATATTTT.

V gene TRBV7-9 combines with J gene TRBJ2-5; TRBD2 agrees at 15 bases. With 5 bases clipped from V and 2 bases from J, the junction kept 3 bases outside the gene matches. This CDR3 has 16 residues. Germline V gene lookup returns CDR1 SEHNR and CDR2 FQNEAQ (reference sequence). The CDR3 coding sequence is TGTGCCAGCAGCATAGGGACTAGCGGGAGGCAAGAGACCCAGTACTTC. It translates to CASSIGTSGRQETQYF.

This chain links TRBV14 with TRBJ2-7, with TRBD2 matching 13 bases. CDR1 is SGHDN, CDR2 FVKESK, per germline. The ends lost 1 base at V and 2 bases at J; junction bases unmatched: 2. The CDR3 consists of 16 residues. CDR3: CASSQVGTSGTYEQYF. The DNA of the CDR3 is TGTGCCAGCAGCCAAGTAGGGACTAGCGGGACCTACGAGCAGTACTTC.

By frequency in the sample, this clone is large. The rearrangement links TRBV6-6 to TRBJ1-5, with a possible D match to TRBD1 (5 bases). CDR3 length: 16 residues. Germline V gives CDR1 MNHNY, CDR2 SVGAGI (reference sequence). V gave up 7 bases and J gave up 6 bases, with 22 bases separating them. CDR3 DNA sequence: TGTGCCAGCACCCTACTCCCCGTCGACAGTCGTCAGCCCCAGCATTTT. This translates into CASTLLPVDSRQPQHF.

The V call is TRBV6-5, the J call TRBJ2-5; D gene uncertain. The CDR3 sequence is 12 residues long. The germline V gene has CDR1 MNHEY and CDR2 SVGAGI. V gave up 4 bases and J gave up 4 bases, with 7 bases separating them. The DNA of the CDR3 is TGTGCCAGCAGTTTATCCAGAGAGACCCAGTACTTC. Protein sequence: CASSLSRETQYF.

In this sample, this clone turned up once. This CDR3 is CASSQRTRYNEQFF. The CDR3 DNA sequence: TGTGCCAGTAGTCAACGGACTAGGTACAATGAGCAGTTCTTC. The rearrangement links TRBV19 to TRBJ2-1; 7 bases map to TRBD2. Unmatched junction bases numbered 5, after V lost 5 bases and J lost 4 bases. The CDR3 extends over 14 amino acids. Germline assignment: CDR1 LNHDA and CDR2 SQIVND (reference sequence).

The chain combines TRBV19 with TRBJ2-1, with TRBD1 identical over 7 bases. In germline, CDR1 is LNHDA, CDR2 SQIVND (reference sequence). CDR3 length equals 15 residues. With 1 base clipped from V and 2 bases from J, the junction kept 2 bases outside the gene matches. CDR3 residues: CASSIGQGPYNEQFF. CDR3 DNA: TGTGCCAGTAGTATAGGACAGGGCCCCTACAATGAGCAGTTCTTC.

The chain is built from TRBV2 and TRBJ1-2, with 9 bases identical to TRBD1. The CDR3 has 14 amino acids. V shed 4 bases, J shed 7 bases, and the junction held 7 bases outside the gene matches. Germline values: CDR1 SNHLY, CDR2 FYNNEI. Here the CDR3 DNA reads TGTGCCAGCAGTGCCGGGACAGGGCGTGGTGGCTACACCTTC. The encoded protein is CASSAGTGRGGYTF.

This chain joins TRBV9 and TRBJ2-2; 8 bases fit TRBD1. CDR1 and CDR2 from the germline V gene are SGDLS and YYNGEE. Unmatched junction bases numbered 5, after V lost 0 bases and J lost 7 bases. The CDR3 sequence is 15 residues long. Here the CDR3 DNA reads TGTGCCAGCAGCGTAGGGGACAGGTTCCACGGGGAGCTGTTTTTT. Encoded protein: CASSVGDRFHGELFF.

The rearrangement uses TRBV9 and TRBJ2-1, with TRBD1 matching 9 bases. CDR1 is SGDLS, CDR2 YYNGEE, per germline. The CDR3 totals 13 residues. The J segment lost 8 bases and the V segment lost 4 bases, leaving 4 bases of the junction unmatched. In nucleotides, the CDR3 is TGTGCCAGCAGCCCATGGGACAGGGATGAGCAGTTCTTC. The encoded protein is CASSPWDRDEQFF.

The V and J genes are TRBV11-3 and TRBJ1-4; TRBD1 might be the D (5 bases). The CDR3 runs to 18 residues. From germline, CDR1 is SGHNT and CDR2 YENEEA. The V and J ends lost 5 bases and 0 bases respectively, with 19 bases between them. Here the CDR3 DNA reads TGTGCCAGCAGCCAGAATCCCGGTGGGGGGGCAACTAATGAAAAACTGTTTTTT. This translates into CASSQNPGGGATNEKLFF. Using reference TRBV11-3 and TRBJ1-4 for the parts outside the CDR3, the full variable domain is EAGVVQSPRYKIIEKKQPVAFWCNPISGHNTLYWYLQNLGQGPELLIRYENEEAVDDSQLPKDRFSAERLKGVDSTLKIQPAELGDSAVYLCASSQNPGGGATNEKLFFGSGTQLSVL.

The chain couples TRBV2 to TRBJ2-7; a weak D match, TRBD2 (6 bases). This CDR3 is 13 amino acids long. The V gene's germline CDR1 is SNHLY and CDR2 FYNNEI. V shed 7 bases and J shed 3 bases, with 13 bases lying between them. The DNA for the CDR3 is TGTGCCAGCATCCAGACTAGAAACTACGAGCAGTACTTC. This translates into CASIQTRNYEQYF.

The CDR3 sequence: CASSQGIPPLGAFF. Here the CDR3 DNA reads TGTGCCAGCAGTCAAGGCATCCCCCCTCTGGGTGCTTTCTTT. J is TRBJ1-1 and V is TRBV6-1; unclear D gene. Germline V CDR1 and CDR2: MNHNS, SASEGT. V lost 5 bases and J lost 11, with 21 bases in between. This CDR3 contains 14 residues.

The gene calls are TRBV13 and TRBJ2-3; D tentatively reads TRBD1 or TRBD2 (5 bases each). Germline CDR1 and CDR2: PRHDT and FYEKMQ (reference sequence). With 5 bases removed from V and 4 bases from J, the gap between germline ends came to 13 bases. This CDR3 has 14 amino acids. This CDR3 is CASSRDLQPDTQYF. The CDR3 coding sequence is TGTGCCAGCAGCCGGGACCTTCAGCCAGATACGCAGTATTTT.

The chain joins TRBV5-6 to TRBJ2-2, with TRBD1 matching over 8 bases. The V gene's germline CDR1 is SGHDT and CDR2 YYEEEE. This CDR3 region has 16 residues. V gave up 3 bases and J gave up 5 bases; unmatched junction bases: 9. In nucleotides, the CDR3 is TGTGCCAGCAGCTCCCCAGGGGGCTTAGGGACCGGGGAGCTGTTTTTT. Translation gives CASSSPGGLGTGELFF.

The count of this clone is one. The chain uses TRBV27 and TRBJ2-1; 9 bases map to TRBD1. Germline values: CDR1 MNHEY, CDR2 SMNVEV (reference sequence). This CDR3 is built from 15 residues. Losses at the gene ends were 0 bases for V and 9 bases for J; bases not matched to a gene: 6. The chain's CDR3 is CASSLSGTGRPEQFF. DNA of the CDR3: TGTGCCAGCAGTTTATCCGGGACAGGGCGACCTGAGCAGTTCTTC.

J is TRBJ2-1 and V is TRBV2; TRBD2 matches 7 bases. Per the germline V gene, CDR1 is SNHLY and CDR2 is FYNNEI. After removal of 9 bases from V and 4 bases from J, the junction contained 3 bases not matched to a gene. The CDR3 sequence is 12 residues long. Here the CDR3 reads CASRLAYNEQFF. The CDR3 bases are TGTGCCAGTAGACTAGCTTACAATGAGCAGTTCTTC.

This chain joins TRBV27 and TRBJ2-7; 13 bases fit TRBD2. The CDR3 extends over 16 amino acids. The V gene end was trimmed by 7 bases and the J gene end by 2 bases; junction bases not matched to a gene: 8. Germline assignment: CDR1 MNHEY and CDR2 SMNVEV (reference sequence). DNA of the CDR3: TGTGCCAGCATGCGCCCGACTAGCGGGAGGCCCTACGAGCAGTACTTC. Protein sequence: CASMRPTSGRPYEQYF.

The rearrangement joins TRBV25-1 to TRBJ2-1; perhaps TRBD2 as D (5 bases). This CDR3 has 10 amino acids. The V gene lost 10 bases and the J gene lost 5 bases, with 6 bases spanning the gap. The V gene's germline CDR1 is MGHDK and CDR2 SYGVNS. The CDR3 sequence: CATGNNEQFF. As DNA, the CDR3 is TGTGCCACGGGAAACAATGAGCAGTTCTTC.

The CDR3 coding sequence is TGTGCCAGCAGTCAAGGGGTCCGTGGTGAAAAACTGTTTTTT. Protein: CASSQGVRGEKLFF. The V gene is TRBV6-5, the J gene TRBJ1-4, with a possible D match to TRBD1 (5 bases). Germline V gives CDR1 MNHEY, CDR2 SVGAGI. The CDR3 has 14 amino acids. Trimming pared 5 bases from V and 7 bases from J, leaving 14 bases between.

CDR3 nucleotide sequence: TGTGCCAGCAGCCCTCGGACTAGCGGGACTGAGACCCAGTACTTC. Translated: CASSPRTSGTETQYF. The chain couples TRBV11-2 to TRBJ2-5, with 12 bases identical to TRBD2. The ends lost 5 bases at V and 5 bases at J; junction bases unmatched: 6. Germline loops: CDR1 SGHAT, CDR2 FQNNGV. The CDR3 has 15 amino acids.